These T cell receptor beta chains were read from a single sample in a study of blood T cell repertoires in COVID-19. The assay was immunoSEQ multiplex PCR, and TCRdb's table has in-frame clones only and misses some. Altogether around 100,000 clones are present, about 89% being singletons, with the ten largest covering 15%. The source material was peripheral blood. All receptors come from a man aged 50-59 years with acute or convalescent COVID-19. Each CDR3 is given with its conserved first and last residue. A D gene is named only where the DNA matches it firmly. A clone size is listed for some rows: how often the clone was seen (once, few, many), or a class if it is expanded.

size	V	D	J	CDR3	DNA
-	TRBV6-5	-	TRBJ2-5	CASARGETQYF	TGTGCCAGCGCCCGGGGGGAGACCCAGTACTTC
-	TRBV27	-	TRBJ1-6	CASSFQGSNSPLHF	TGTGCCAGCAGTTTTCAGGGAAGTAATTCACCCCTCCACTTT
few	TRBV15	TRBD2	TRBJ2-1	CATSRETKSGGEQFF	TGTGCCACCAGCAGAGAGACCAAATCGGGGGGAGAGCAGTTCTTC
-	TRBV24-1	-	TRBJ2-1	CATSDLRGADYNEQFF	TGTGCCACCAGTGATTTGAGAGGAGCGGACTACAATGAGCAGTTCTTC
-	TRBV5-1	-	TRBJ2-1	CASSLPDSHNEQFF	TGCGCCAGCAGCCTTCCAGACAGCCACAATGAGCAGTTCTTC
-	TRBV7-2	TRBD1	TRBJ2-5	CASSLGTQGAETQYF	TGTGCCAGCAGCTTAGGTACACAGGGGGCAGAGACCCAGTACTTC
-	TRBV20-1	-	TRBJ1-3	CSASPGNTIYF	TGCAGTGCTAGCCCAGGAAACACCATATATTTT
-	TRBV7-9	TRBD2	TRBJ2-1	CASRSSGNSYNEQFF	TGTGCCAGCAGATCTAGCGGGAACTCCTACAATGAGCAGTTCTTC
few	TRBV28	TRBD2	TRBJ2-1	CASSLGLAGPYNEQFF	TGTGCCAGCAGTCTGGGACTAGCGGGGCCCTACAATGAGCAGTTCTTC
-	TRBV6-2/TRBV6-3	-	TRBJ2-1	CASSYSGPTQFF	TGTGCCAGCAGTTACTCGGGCCCCACCCAGTTCTTC
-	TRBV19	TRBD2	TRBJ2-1	CASSTGLAAEQFF	TGTGCCAGTAGTACGGGACTAGCGGCTGAGCAGTTCTTC
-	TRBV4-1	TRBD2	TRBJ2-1	CASSHPKGGSSYNEQFF	TGCGCCAGCAGCCACCCCAAAGGCGGGAGCTCCTACAATGAGCAGTTCTTC
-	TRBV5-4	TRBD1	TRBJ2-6	CASSVDRALHSGANVLTF	TGTGCCAGCAGCGTTGACAGGGCCCTCCACTCTGGGGCCAACGTCCTGACTTTC
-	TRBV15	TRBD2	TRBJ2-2	CATSRDRLAANTGELFF	TGTGCCACCAGCAGAGATAGACTAGCGGCCAACACCGGGGAGCTGTTTTTT
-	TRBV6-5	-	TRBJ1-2	CASSEGNYGYTF	TGTGCCAGCTCTGAGGGTAACTATGGCTACACCTTC
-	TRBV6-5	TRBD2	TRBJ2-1	CASEGTSGSYNEQFF	TGTGCTTCGGAAGGGACTAGCGGGTCCTACAATGAGCAGTTCTTC
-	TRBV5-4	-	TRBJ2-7	CASSLADPAGEQYF	TGTGCCAGCAGCTTGGCCGACCCGGCGGGCGAGCAGTACTTC